These 31 T cell receptor beta chains were all obtained from the same sample, sequenced in a study of post-analysis software for immune sequencing data. Notes on the study in general: Patients had higher frequencies than controls of about five TRBV segments, including TRBV5-6, TRBV5-1 and TRBV20-1.

Their antigen targets remain unknown. The library was made from cDNA and included unique molecular identifiers. TCRdb itself ran the PCR reads through MiXCR, one entry per CDR3 protein. The sample lists a few hundred thousand distinct CDR3 sequences; around 37% were seen once. The sequenced sample consisted of blood. The receptors originated from a girl under 18 with multiple sclerosis.

This sequence joins TRBV27 and TRBJ1-1; 7 nucleotides align to TRBD1. From germline, CDR1 is MNHEY and CDR2 SMNVEV (reference sequence). The V gene end was trimmed by 5 bases and the J gene end by 3 bases; junction bases not matched to a gene: 9. The CDR3 sequence is 15 residues long. The CDR3 region is CASSPWEGADTEAFF. CDR3 nucleotides: TGTGCCAGCAGTCCATGGGAGGGGGCAGACACTGAAGCTTTCTTT.

This clonotype was detected a few times. J is TRBJ1-2 and V is TRBV7-3; D gene unclear. Trimming stripped 10 bases from V and 4 bases from J, with 19 bases between. The CDR3 covers 14 residues. Germline CDR1 reads SGHTA; CDR2 reads FQGTGA. CDR3 DNA sequence: TGTGCCAATCGGGATTCTCTATGGAGCTATGGCTACACCTTC. Translation gives CANRDSLWSYGYTF.

The gene calls are TRBV20-1 and TRBJ2-5; 10 nucleotides align to TRBD2. Germline loops: CDR1 DFQATT, CDR2 SNEGSKA (reference sequence). The CDR3 spans 15 residues. With V trimmed by 3 bases and J by 3 bases, 7 bases remained unmatched. The DNA for the CDR3 is TGCAGTGCTAGTCCGAGCGGGGGGGCAGAAGAGACCCAGTACTTC. Its translation is CSASPSGGAEETQYF.

This rearrangement joins TRBV4-1 to TRBJ1-2, with 9 bases matching TRBD1. In germline, CDR1 is MGHRA, CDR2 YSYEKL. J lost 8 bases, V lost 0 bases, and 10 bases had no gene match. The CDR3 is 16 residues long. The CDR3 spells CASSQEVGQGRVGYTF. For the CDR3, the DNA is TGCGCCAGCAGCCAAGAAGTGGGACAGGGAAGGGTCGGCTACACCTTC.

This clonotype has more than one count but fewer than ten. This chain connects TRBV7-8 to TRBJ2-6, with 7 bases that match TRBD1. J lost 0 bases, V lost 1 base, and 6 bases had no gene match. The CDR3 is 18 residues long. Germline assignment: CDR1 SGHVS and CDR2 FQNEAQ. The CDR3 region is CASSLEQGQFSGANVLTF. The DNA for the CDR3 is TGTGCCAGCAGCTTAGAACAGGGGCAATTCTCTGGGGCCAACGTCCTGACTTTC.

The rearrangement links TRBV18 to TRBJ1-1; TRBD1 agrees at 11 bases. Germline CDR1 KGHSH, CDR2 LQKENI. The CDR3 spans 15 residues. J was trimmed by 0 bases and V by 5 bases; bases with no gene match: 2. The CDR3 loop reads CASSTGQGVNTEAFF. As DNA, the CDR3 is TGTGCCAGCTCAACGGGACAGGGGGTGAACACTGAAGCTTTCTTT. Filled out from reference TRBV18 and TRBJ1-1, the complete variable domain reads NAGVMQNPRHLVRRRGQEARLRCSPMKGHSHVYWYRQLPEEGLKFMVYLQKENIIDESGMPKERFSAEFPKEGPSILRIQQVVRGDSAAYFCASSTGQGVNTEAFFGQGTRLTVV.

V gene TRBV5-1 combines with J gene TRBJ2-1, with D possibly TRBD2 on 5 matching bases. V lost 4 bases, J lost 6 bases, and 17 bases lay in between. The CDR3 has 15 residues. Germline CDR1 reads SGHRS; CDR2 reads YFSETQ. CDR3 DNA sequence: TGCGCCAGCAGCCGGAACCCCGGGGAATCCAATGAGCAGTTCTTC. This sequence encodes CASSRNPGESNEQFF.

A note on this clonotype: The junction and the germline gene differ at one end; a read error may be behind it. The chain joins TRBV12-3 or TRBV12-4 to TRBJ2-1, with 8 bases fitting TRBD2. CDR3 length: 15 residues. Here the CDR3 reads CASRPLAAVYNGQFF. The DNA of the CDR3 is TGTGCCAGCAGACCACTAGCGGCCGTTTACAATGGGCAGTTCTTC.

This rearrangement joins TRBV7-2 to TRBJ2-3, with D perhaps TRBD1 (5 bases). Germline lookup yields CDR1 SGHTA and CDR2 FQGNSA. This CDR3 region has 13 residues. V lost 3 bases and J lost 4, with 8 bases in between. CDR3 bases: TGTGCCAGCAGCTTTATCAGGGCAGATACGCAGTATTTT. Translated, it gives CASSFIRADTQYF.

This clonotype was observed a handful of times. The V and J genes are TRBV12-3 or TRBV12-4 and TRBJ2-7; no firm D call. With the DNA end fitting TRBJ2-5 better, the J assignment may be wrong. The CDR3 consists of 13 residues. The CDR3 reads CASSLIGWETQYF. The CDR3 DNA sequence: TGTGCCAGCAGTTTAATAGGGTGGGAGACCCAGTACTTC.

The V gene is TRBV12-3 or TRBV12-4, the J gene TRBJ2-5; the D gene is possibly TRBD2 (6 bases). The CDR3 length is 13 residues. With 3 bases removed from V and 5 bases from J, the gap between germline ends came to 10 bases. The CDR3 nucleotides are TGTGCCAGCAGTTTTCGGGGGTTGGAGACCCAGTACTTC. It specifies CASSFRGLETQYF.

The chain couples TRBV12-3 or TRBV12-4 to TRBJ1-5; 9 bases fit TRBD1. The CDR3 totals 15 residues. The J segment lost 3 bases and the V segment lost 2 bases, leaving 2 bases of the junction unmatched. This chain's CDR3 is CASSLRQGVNQPQHF. DNA for the CDR3: TGTGCCAGCAGTTTAAGACAGGGGGTCAATCAGCCCCAGCATTTT.

This chain joins TRBV2 and TRBJ1-1; 7 nucleotides match TRBD1. The V and J ends lost 8 bases and 6 bases, in that order; junction bases with no gene match: 6. Germline CDR1 SNHLY, CDR2 FYNNEI. The CDR3 spans 12 residues. In DNA, the CDR3 is TGTGCCAGCCATCAGGGGGGTCCTGAAGCTTTCTTT. It encodes CASHQGGPEAFF.

V gene TRBV11-2 combines with J gene TRBJ2-7; D may be TRBD2 (6 bases). The V gene lost 1 base and the J gene lost 6 bases, with 19 bases spanning the gap. Germline V gene data show CDR1 as SGHAT and CDR2 as FQNNGV. The CDR3 sequence is 16 residues long. The CDR3 sequence is CASSLAPRGTYGEQYF. CDR3 DNA sequence: TGTGCCAGCAGCTTAGCCCCCCGCGGGACCTACGGCGAGCAGTACTTC.

This clonotype occurred a few times. This sequence joins TRBV20-1 and TRBJ1-2; D uncertain. V lost 0 bases and J lost 5, with 10 bases in between. The length of the CDR3 is 13 residues. Germline V gene sequence: CDR1 DFQATT, CDR2 SNEGSKA (reference sequence). The CDR3 here is CSAREVESYGYTF. The CDR3 nucleotides read TGCAGTGCTAGAGAAGTGGAGTCGTATGGCTACACCTTC.

This chain joins TRBV29-1 and TRBJ2-1, with D uncertain. Trimming left V 1 base short and J 0 bases short, with 22 bases between. The CDR3 totals 19 residues. Per the germline V gene, CDR1 is SQVTM and CDR2 is ANQGSEA. CDR3 nucleotide sequence: TGCAGCGTTGAAGCTCCAAACACGGCGGCCTGGGGCTCCTACAATGAGCAGTTCTTC. It codes for CSVEAPNTAAWGSYNEQFF.

The chain joins TRBV20-1 to TRBJ1-2, with 9 bases aligning to TRBD1. The V segment lost 4 bases and the J segment 7 bases; nucleotides outside the gene matches: 4. Per the germline V gene, CDR1 is DFQATT and CDR2 is SNEGSKA (reference sequence). The CDR3 sequence is 12 residues long. CDR3 bases: TGCAGTGCTAACAGGGGGCAGGGTGGCTACACCTTC. Protein product: CSANRGQGGYTF.

This clonotype was counted at least ten times. This sequence joins TRBV7-2 and TRBJ2-3; D not certain. V lost 5 bases and J 6 bases, leaving 12 bases between the germline ends. Per the germline V gene, CDR1 is SGHTA and CDR2 is FQGNSA. The CDR3 has 13 residues. DNA for the CDR3: TGTGCCAGCAGCCCCTACCTCGCCGATACGCAGTATTTT. Translating it yields CASSPYLADTQYF.

A note on this clonotype: A read error may account for a junction end that differs from germline. The chain's CDR3 is CASSARQGSSYEQYF. The CDR3 DNA reads as TGTGCTAGCAGCGCTCGACAGGGAAGCTCCTACGAGCAGTACTTC. The rearrangement links TRBV7-7 to TRBJ2-7; 7 bases align to TRBD1. This CDR3 comprises 15 residues. Germline CDR1 SSHAT, CDR2 FNYEAQ (reference sequence).

CDR3: CASSYQEQETQYF. The CDR3 coding sequence is TGTGCCAGCAGCTACCAGGAACAAGAGACCCAGTACTTC. The V gene is TRBV5-6, the J gene TRBJ2-5; D is undetermined. Between the trimmed V and J ends, which lost 3 bases and 2 bases, there was a span of 8 bases. The CDR3 has 13 residues. The germline V gene encodes CDR1 SGHDT and CDR2 YYEEEE. Using reference TRBV5-6 and TRBJ2-5 for the parts outside the CDR3, the full variable domain is DAGVTQSPTHLIKTRGQQVTLRCSPKSGHDTVSWYQQALGQGPQFIFQYYEEEERQRGNFPDRFSGHQFPNYSSELNVNALLLGDSALYLCASSYQEQETQYFGPGTRLLVL.

This clonotype has only a few counts. V and J are TRBV4-3 and TRBJ1-2; D is ambiguous. Germline lookup yields CDR1 LGHNA and CDR2 YSLEER. CDR3 size: 16 residues. V lost 4 bases and J lost 1, with 16 bases in between. The CDR3 reads CASSRDLGGLNYGYTF. The CDR3 DNA sequence: TGCGCCAGCAGCCGAGACCTAGGCGGACTTAACTATGGCTACACCTTC.

In this sample, this clonotype turned up a few times. CDR3 sequence (DNA): TGTGCCAGCAGCCTAGTGGACAGGGGGTACGAGCAGTACTTC. Translation gives CASSLVDRGYEQYF. The rearrangement joins TRBV12-3 or TRBV12-4 to TRBJ2-7, with TRBD1 matching 10 bases. The J segment lost 4 bases and the V segment lost 6 bases, leaving 6 bases of the junction unmatched. This CDR3 comprises 14 residues.

This clonotype was seen a few times. This sequence joins TRBV20-1 and TRBJ2-7; 8 bases align to TRBD2. Germline CDR1 DFQATT, CDR2 SNEGSKA (reference sequence). The CDR3 length is 15 residues. The J segment lost 5 bases and the V segment lost 0 bases, leaving 9 bases of the junction unmatched. For the CDR3, the DNA is TGCAGTGCTAGAGATTGGGCGGGGGGCGTCGACGAGCAGTACTTC. It specifies CSARDWAGGVDEQYF.

This clonotype occurred a few times. J is TRBJ2-3 and V is TRBV12-3 or TRBV12-4; a weak D match, TRBD2 (6 bases). The length of the CDR3 is 15 residues. Trimming stripped 3 bases from V and 2 bases from J, with 12 bases between. The CDR3 sequence is CASSFGGLSTDTQYF. CDR3 coding DNA: TGTGCCAGCAGTTTTGGTGGACTATCCACAGATACGCAGTATTTT.

This chain links TRBV20-1 with TRBJ1-1; the D gene is possibly TRBD1 (6 bases). V was shortened by 2 bases and J by 6 bases, with 13 bases between the two germline ends. The CDR3 is 13 amino acids. Germline V CDR1 and CDR2: DFQATT, SNEGSKA (reference sequence). Here the CDR3 reads CSARSPGGAEAFF. The CDR3 nucleotides are TGCAGTGCTAGAAGTCCCGGGGGCGCTGAAGCTTTCTTT.

This clonotype has just a few counts. The CDR3 nucleotides read TGTGCCAGTAGTTCCAGGGTAGGGACCTTCACAGATACGCAGTATTTT. As protein: CASSSRVGTFTDTQYF. The chain combines TRBV19 with TRBJ2-3; the D call may be TRBD1 or TRBD2 (5 bases each). CDR1 is LNHDA, CDR2 SQIVND, per germline (reference sequence). The CDR3 loop spans 16 amino acids. V dropped 5 bases and J dropped 2 bases, with 17 bases sitting between them.

The chain recombines TRBV12-3 or TRBV12-4 with TRBJ1-6; tentative D call: TRBD1 (5 bases). Trimming removed 3 bases from V and 12 bases from J, with 12 bases in between. The CDR3 is 13 residues long. CDR3 nucleotide sequence: TGTGCCAGCAGTTTCCAGGGCCTCGGACCCCTCCACTTT. As protein: CASSFQGLGPLHF.

This clonotype was seen more than once but under ten times. This chain links TRBV3-1 with TRBJ1-4; no clear D. Germline V CDR1 and CDR2: LGHDT, YNNKEL (reference sequence). This CDR3 is built from 13 residues. The V gene lost 4 bases and the J gene lost 4 bases, with 7 bases spanning the gap. CDR3 in amino acids: CASSLDYNEKLFF. CDR3 in DNA: TGTGCCAGCAGCCTTGATTATAATGAAAAACTGTTTTTT.

The chain couples TRBV6-2 or TRBV6-3 to TRBJ2-1; 8 nucleotides align to TRBD2. The CDR3 sequence is 15 residues long. Germline trimming cut 6 bases from V and 8 bases from J; bases unmatched to any gene: 12. Germline CDR1 and CDR2: MNHEY and SVGEGT. The CDR3 loop reads CASRTTGLGLYEQFF. CDR3 bases: TGTGCCAGCAGAACGACGGGACTAGGATTATATGAGCAGTTCTTC.

DNA for the CDR3: TGTGCCAGCAGTCGGGACAGGGAAAAACAGTATTTT. Translated: CASSRDREKQYF. The V and J genes are TRBV6-5 and TRBJ2-3; 9 nucleotides line up with TRBD1. The CDR3 length is 12 residues. Germline CDR1 and CDR2: MNHEY and SVGAGI. V gave up 5 bases and J gave up 12 bases; unmatched junction bases: 6.

This clonotype showed up many times. The V gene is TRBV2, the J gene TRBJ2-6, with no clear D. Germline CDR1 reads SNHLY; CDR2 reads FYNNEI. CDR3 length equals 15 residues. V shed 5 bases and J shed 2 bases, with 10 bases lying between them. Written as DNA, the CDR3 is TGTGCCAGCAGTATCACACGAGCTGGGGCCAACGTCCTGACTTTC. Encoded protein: CASSITRAGANVLTF.